The 14 T cell receptor beta chains in this list originate from one sample, sequenced in a study of blood T cell repertoires in COVID-19. Assay used: immunoSEQ multiplex PCR; TCRdb lists only in-frame clones, some missing. The sample includes some 150,000 clones, approximately 87% of them seen just once. Sequenced material: peripheral blood. The receptors shown here come from a human donor in a cohort sampled during active COVID-19.

The V call is TRBV19, the J call TRBJ1-4; no clear D gene. Germline CDR1 is LNHDA and CDR2 is SQIVND (reference sequence). Trimming removed 5 bases from V and 8 bases from J, with 9 bases in between. CDR3 length: 12 amino acids. This chain's CDR3 is CASSPQTEKLFF. The CDR3 DNA sequence: TGTGCCAGTAGTCCTCAAACAGAAAAACTGTTTTTT.

The chain has TRBV19 and TRBJ2-1; a weak D match, TRBD1 (6 bases). From germline, CDR1 is LNHDA and CDR2 SQIVND (reference sequence). The CDR3 consists of 13 residues. V was cut by 6 bases and J by 7 bases, with 13 bases left in between. CDR3 DNA: TGTGCCAGTAGGATTGGGACAACTAATGAGCAGTTCTTC. Its protein is CASRIGTTNEQFF.

About this clone itself: One junction end disagrees with the germline gene, perhaps due to a read error. The rearrangement links TRBV10-3 to TRBJ1-1; 10 positions match TRBD1. The CDR3 sequence is 18 residues long. Germline V gene data show CDR1 as ENHRY and CDR2 as SYGVKD. The CDR3 DNA follows: TGTCCCATAGGGGGACAGGGGCGAGCGGGGGGTTCGAACACTGAAGCTTTCTTT. Translated, it gives CPIGGQGRAGGSNTEAFF.

The chain joins TRBV2 to TRBJ2-1, with D unresolved. This CDR3 has 17 residues. Germline lookup yields CDR1 SNHLY and CDR2 FYNNEI. The ends were cut back, 2 bases at V and 10 bases at J, with 24 bases in the middle. The DNA of the CDR3 is TGTGCCAGCAGTGAATTCGGTCGGCAGGCACTCGGTGGGGAGCAGTTCTTC. This codes for CASSEFGRQALGGEQFF. Full variable domain (outside the CDR3, taken from reference TRBV2 and TRBJ2-1): EPEVTQTPSHQVTQMGQEVILRCVPISNHLYFYWYRQILGQKVEFLVSFYNNEISEKSEIFDDQFSVERPDGSNFTLKIRSTKLEDSAMYFCASSEFGRQALGGEQFFGPGTRLTVL.

This clone was recorded many times. The chain combines TRBV5-8 with TRBJ1-5, with no clear D. V was cut by 0 bases and J by 3 bases, with 10 bases left in between. Germline CDR1 SGHTS, CDR2 YDEGEE. The CDR3 length is 15 residues. CDR3 nucleotides: TGTGCCAGCAGCTTGGGTCGAGATCCCAATCAGCCCCAGCATTTT. It specifies CASSLGRDPNQPQHF. Based on the CDR3 plus reference TRBV5-8 and TRBJ1-5, the full variable domain is EAGVTQSPTHLIKTRGQQATLRCSPISGHTSVYWYQQALGLGLQFLLWYDEGEERNRGNFPPRFSGRQFPNYSSELNVNALELEDSALYLCASSLGRDPNQPQHFGDGTRLSIL.

In its sample, this clone was seen a few times. J is TRBJ2-3 and V is TRBV20-1; no reliable D call. V was cut by 3 bases and J by 5 bases, with 18 bases left in between. The CDR3 contains 15 residues. CDR1 is DFQATT, CDR2 SNEGSKA, per germline (reference sequence). In DNA, the CDR3 is TGCAGTGCTAGTCTAACGCGAAGAAATAAAGATACGCAGTATTTT. Its translation is CSASLTRRNKDTQYF.

The chain has TRBV21-1 and TRBJ2-7; the DNA was not compared with TRBD2, the D call given in the table. TRBV21-1 is annotated as a pseudogene. This CDR3 is 15 amino acids long. This chain's CDR3 is CASSRGLAGRYEQYV. CDR3 DNA sequence: TGTGCCAGCAGCAGGGGACTAGCGGGAAGATACGAGCAGTACGTC.

The genes are TRBV5-1 and TRBJ2-1; D might be TRBD2 (6 bases). CDR3 length: 15 residues. V was cut by 0 bases and J by 2 bases, with 9 bases left in between. Looked up from germline, CDR1 is SGHRS and CDR2 is YFSETQ. The CDR3 bases are TGCGCCAGCAGCTTGGTCGGGGAGGCCTACAATGAGCAGTTCTTC. It yields the protein CASSLVGEAYNEQFF.

The chain uses TRBV7-3 and TRBJ2-3; D may be TRBD2 (7 bases). The germline V gene encodes CDR1 SGHTA and CDR2 FQGTGA. The CDR3 totals 14 residues. With 1 base removed from V and 4 bases from J, the gap between germline ends came to 9 bases. This CDR3 is CASSLNGGPDTQYF. The CDR3 coding sequence is TGTGCCAGCAGCTTAAACGGGGGGCCAGATACGCAGTATTTT.

The count of this clone is one. The J gene is TRBJ2-5, the V gene TRBV10-3, with D perhaps TRBD1 (5 bases). V gave up 10 bases and J gave up 4 bases, with 16 bases separating them. CDR1 is ENHRY, CDR2 SYGVKD, per germline. The CDR3 is made up of 13 amino acids. CDR3 amino acids: CATSSRVGETQYF. The CDR3, as DNA: TGTGCCACCTCTTCCAGGGTAGGAGAGACCCAGTACTTC.

The chain carries TRBV7-3 and TRBJ2-3; D gene uncertain. This CDR3 is built from 15 residues. Trimming shortened V by 2 bases and J by 3 bases, and 12 bases separated the two germline ends. CDR1 is SGHTA and CDR2 is FQGTGA in the germline V gene. The DNA for the CDR3 is TGTGCCAGCAGCTTAGACGGAATGGAGACAGATACGCAGTATTTT. Encoded protein: CASSLDGMETDTQYF.

V usage is TRBV9 and J usage is TRBJ1-2, with TRBD1 matching 10 bases. The ends lost 4 bases at V and 7 bases at J; junction bases unmatched: 7. There are 14 residues in the CDR3. CDR1 is SGDLS and CDR2 is YYNGEE in the germline V gene. CDR3 amino acids: CASSPRQGALGYTF. CDR3 DNA: TGTGCCAGCAGCCCCCGACAGGGGGCCCTTGGCTACACCTTC. Complete variable domain (other parts from reference TRBV9 and TRBJ1-2): DSGVTQTPKHLITATGQRVTLRCSPRSGDLSVYWYQQSLDQGLQFLIQYYNGEERAKGNILERFSAQQFPDLHSELNLSSLELGDSALYFCASSPRQGALGYTFGSGTRLTVV.

V is TRBV5-6 and J is TRBJ1-2, with 9 bases that match TRBD1. The CDR3 is 13 amino acids. Germline V gene data show CDR1 as SGHDT and CDR2 as YYEEEE. J gave up 7 bases and V 6 bases, and 7 bases lay outside the gene matches. CDR3 region: CASTHRGLSGYTF. CDR3 DNA sequence: TGTGCCAGCACCCACAGGGGGCTGAGTGGCTACACCTTC.

This clone was seen a handful of times. This chain links TRBV7-8 with TRBJ1-1; D may be TRBD1 (5 bases). Germline values: CDR1 SGHVS, CDR2 FQNEAQ. V was shortened by 4 bases and J by 4 bases, with 16 bases between the two germline ends. The CDR3 spans 15 residues. CDR3 loop: CASSSSQGFGTEAFF. The DNA of the CDR3 is TGTGCCAGCAGCTCCTCCCAGGGCTTCGGCACTGAAGCTTTCTTT.